The clone carrying this T cell receptor beta chain showed up just a few times. What it recognizes is unknown. This entry belongs to a study of OX40 agonist ivuxolimab in advanced cancers. Regarding the study as a whole: There were also nonresponders showing low normalized T-cell clonal expansion.

Libraries were prepared by immunoSEQ multiplex PCR; TCRdb keeps only in-frame clonotypes and omits some of them. In the table there are roughly 70,000 clones, approximately 81% of which are singletons. Looked up from germline, CDR1 is SGHTA and CDR2 is FQGNSA. The CDR3 is 12 amino acids. With 1 base removed from V and 6 bases from J, the gap between germline ends came to 6 bases. The investigators sampled blood at baseline, at cycle 4 day 1, and at cycle 7 day 1. This receptor was taken from an adult with an advanced solid tumor such as melanoma, head and neck, liver or kidney cancer. The sample in question was CD4+ or CD8+ T cells sorted from blood, obtained in a trial of the OX40 agonist ivuxolimab. This chain connects TRBV7-2 to TRBJ1-2; D call uncertain. CDR3 in DNA: TGTGCCAGCAGCTTAGAGGGCCATGGCTACACCTTC. It translates to CASSLEGHGYTF.